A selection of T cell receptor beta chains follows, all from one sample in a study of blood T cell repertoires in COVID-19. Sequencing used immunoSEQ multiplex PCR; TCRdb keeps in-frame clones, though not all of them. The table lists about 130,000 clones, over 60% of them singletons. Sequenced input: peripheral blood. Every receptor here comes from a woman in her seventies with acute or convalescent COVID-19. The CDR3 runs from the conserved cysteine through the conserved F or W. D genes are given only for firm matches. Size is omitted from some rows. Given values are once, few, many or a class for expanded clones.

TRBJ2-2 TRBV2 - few CASTRRRDGELFF TGTGCCAGCACCCGACGCCGGGACGGGGAGCTGTTTTTT
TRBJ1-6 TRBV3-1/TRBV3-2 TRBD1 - CASRRGTGNSPLHF TGTGCCAGCAGGAGAGGGACAGGGAATTCACCCCTCCACTTT
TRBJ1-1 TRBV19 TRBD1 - CASSPLTGMDTEAFF TGTGCCAGTAGTCCCCTGACAGGGATGGACACTGAAGCTTTCTTT
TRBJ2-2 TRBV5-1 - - CASSLGQGTGELFF TGCGCCAGCAGCTTGGGGCAGGGGACCGGGGAGCTGTTTTTT
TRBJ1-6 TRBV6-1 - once CASSGSTDPYNSPLHF TGTGCCAGCAGTGGATCGACAGACCCCTATAATTCACCCCTCCACTTT
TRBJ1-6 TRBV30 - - CAWSTRTAYNSPLHF TGTGCCTGGAGTACCAGGACAGCCTATAATTCACCCCTCCACTTT
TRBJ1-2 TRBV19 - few CASSAQILYGYTF TGTGCCAGTAGTGCTCAGATCCTCTATGGCTACACCTTC
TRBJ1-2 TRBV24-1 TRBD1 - CATSDSQTGSPTF TGTGCCACCAGTGATTCCCAGACAGGGTCTCCCACCTTC
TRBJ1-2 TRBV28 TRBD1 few CASSPGGASYGYTF TGTGCCAGCAGTCCAGGGGGCGCTTCCTATGGCTACACCTTC
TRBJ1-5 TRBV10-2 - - CASSPGGGSNQPQHF TGCGCCAGCAGCCCCGGGGGAGGTAGCAATCAGCCCCAGCATTTT
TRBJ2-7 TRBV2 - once CASSGGGQYF TGTGCCAGCAGTGGAGGTGGGCAGTACTTC
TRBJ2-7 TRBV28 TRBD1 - CASSLPGTGVYEQYF TGTGCCAGCAGTCTCCCCGGGACAGGGGTCTACGAGCAGTACTTC
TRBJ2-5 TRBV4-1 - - CASSQERSGSQETQYF TGCGCCAGCAGCCAAGAGAGAAGCGGCTCTCAAGAGACCCAGTACTTC
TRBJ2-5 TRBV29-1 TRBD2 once CSSMVAGVETQYF TGCAGCTCCATGGTTGCGGGAGTAGAGACCCAGTACTTC
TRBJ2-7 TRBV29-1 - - CSGTVPGVYEQYF TGCAGCGGGACAGTCCCTGGTGTCTACGAGCAGTACTTC
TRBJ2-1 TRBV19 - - CASSTPRGNEQFF TGTGCCAGTAGCACCCCCCGAGGGAATGAGCAGTTCTTC
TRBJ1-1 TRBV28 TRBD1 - CASSDRQGAKSEAFF TGTGCCAGCAGTGATCGACAGGGGGCCAAGTCCGAAGCTTTCTTT
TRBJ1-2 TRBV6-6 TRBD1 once CASSRTGGDYGYTF TGTGCCAGCAGTCGGACAGGGGGAGACTATGGCTACACCTTC
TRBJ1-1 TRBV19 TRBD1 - CASKGQGGVTEAFF TGTGCCAGTAAGGGACAGGGAGGTGTCACTGAAGCTTTCTTT
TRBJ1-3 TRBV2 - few CASSEEGQGNTIYF TGTGCCAGCAGTGAAGAGGGACAAGGAAACACCATATATTTT